Included here is one TCR beta chain sequence, with context. The data were obtained in a study of blood T cell repertoires in COVID-19. On the study more broadly: Donors in the United States, Italy and Spain gave samples during acute or convalescent COVID-19. T cells, B-cell-depleted T cells, or PBMCs supplied cDNA or gDNA.

With 6 bases removed from V and 4 bases from J, the gap between germline ends came to 9 bases. The CDR3 contains 13 residues. CDR1 is SGHDN, CDR2 FVKESK, per germline. Participants spanned ages about 18 to 90 years and resided in over 20 US areas. Before they entered the study, exposed participants had met a COVID-19 case within 2 weeks. Sequencing used immunoSEQ multiplex PCR; TCRdb keeps in-frame clones, though not all of them. The sample yields roughly 150,000 clones, 70% to 85% seen once. The TCR originated in a woman in her late teens or twenties who had been exposed to COVID-19. Sequenced material: PBMCs or T cells enriched from blood (not recorded which). This chain connects TRBV14 to TRBJ1-4; no reliable D call. Here the CDR3 DNA reads TGTGCCAGCAGTCGAGGGCTTAATGAAAAACTGTTTTTT. Protein: CASSRGLNEKLFF.